This is a list of T cell receptor beta chains from one sample in a study of preoperative IRX-2 immunotherapy in early breast cancer. Produced via immunoSEQ multiplex PCR; TCRdb's table is partial and in-frame only. Of roughly 93,000 clones in the sample, 80% to 90% were seen once. This sample comprised tumor tissue, obtained after IRX-2 immunotherapy. The receptors come from a human donor with breast cancer. CDR3s include the opening cysteine and the closing phenylalanine or tryptophan. D genes are given only for firm matches. Expanded clones are given a class, and other clones once, few, many or no size at all.

TRBV11-3	once	TRBD1	TRBJ1-1	CASTTRDRGNTEAFF	TGTGCCAGCACCACGAGAGACAGGGGGAACACTGAAGCTTTCTTT
TRBV10-1	few	-	TRBJ1-4	CASSERPGEKLFF	TGCGCCAGCAGTGAAAGACCGGGTGAAAAACTGTTTTTT
TRBV19	once	-	TRBJ2-1	CASSIDLSGLSAEQFF	TGTGCCAGTAGTATAGACCTAAGCGGTCTCTCCGCGGAGCAGTTCTTC
TRBV5-1	-	-	TRBJ1-5	CASSWGLGANQPQHF	TGCGCCAGCAGCTGGGGTCTTGGCGCCAATCAGCCCCAGCATTTT
TRBV7-8	few	-	TRBJ1-1	CASSSGPNTEAFF	TGTGCCAGCAGCTCAGGACCGAACACTGAAGCTTTCTTT
TRBV5-1	-	TRBD1	TRBJ2-7	CASSLEDRGLRVSYEQYF	TGCGCCAGCAGCTTAGAGGACAGGGGCCTCAGGGTGTCCTACGAGCAGTACTTC
TRBV6-7	-	-	TRBJ1-4	CASSYSQATNEKLFF	TGTGCCAGCAGTTATTCGCAGGCAACTAATGAAAAACTGTTTTTT
TRBV6-8	few	-	TRBJ1-3	CASSSRELGNTIYF	TGTGCCAGCAGCTCTAGGGAGCTGGGAAACACCATATATTTT
TRBV6-8	-	-	TRBJ2-1	CASPPEFGRSIDEQFF	TGTGCCAGCCCCCCAGAATTCGGCCGATCCATCGATGAGCAGTTCTTC
TRBV14	-	TRBD1	TRBJ1-1	CASSHGTGNMNTEAFF	TGTGCCAGCAGCCACGGGACAGGCAACATGAACACTGAAGCTTTCTTT
TRBV28	once	-	TRBJ1-2	CASSSLSRDNFGYTF	TGTGCCAGCAGTTCTCTCTCCCGGGACAACTTTGGCTACACCTTC
TRBV18	-	TRBD1	TRBJ1-3	CASSPPGTGRGNTIYF	TGTGCCAGCTCACCACCCGGGACAGGTCGTGGAAACACCATATATTTT
TRBV15	-	-	TRBJ1-4	CATSRGVTDNEKLFF	TGTGCCACCAGCAGAGGCGTGACAGACAATGAAAAACTGTTTTTT
TRBV5-1	once	TRBD2	TRBJ2-1	CASSLAGTRGHNEQFF	TGCGCCAGCAGCTTGGCCGGGACTAGGGGTCACAATGAGCAGTTCTTC
TRBV18	-	TRBD1	TRBJ2-7	CASSPRQGWDEQYF	TGTGCCAGCTCACCGCGACAGGGTTGGGACGAGCAGTACTTC
TRBV18	-	-	TRBJ2-3	CASSPYVGADTQYF	TGTGCCAGCTCACCATATGTGGGGGCGGATACGCAGTATTTT
TRBV18	-	TRBD1	TRBJ1-1	CASSEGQYFEAFF	TGTGCCAGCTCAGAGGGACAGTACTTTGAAGCTTTCTTT
TRBV7-1	-	-	TRBJ1-3	CASSFFAAGTGNTIYF	TGTGCCAGCAGCTTCTTCGCCGCGGGAACGGGAAACACCATATATTTT
TRBV19	-	-	TRBJ1-3	CASSLVGGNTIYF	TGTGCCAGTAGTTTGGTGGGCGGAAACACCATATATTTT
TRBV5-1	-	-	TRBJ1-4	CASKPSGGGEEKLFF	TGCGCCAGCAAACCATCGGGGGGAGGAGAAGAAAAACTGTTTTTT
TRBV22-1	-	-	TRBJ2-2	CASRTQTEGAWELFF	TGTGCCAGCAGAACTCAAACTGAGGGGGCGTGGGAGCTGTTTTTT
TRBV5-1	-	TRBD1	TRBJ2-7	CASSLTGTGYEQYF	TGCGCCAGCAGCTTGACCGGGACAGGTTACGAGCAGTACTTC
TRBV11-3	-	-	TRBJ1-4	CASRDEGGTNEKLFF	TGTGCCAGCAGGGACGAGGGGGGGACTAATGAAAAACTGTTTTTT
TRBV23-1	-	TRBD1	TRBJ2-7	CASSQKTGNAYEQYF	TGCGCCAGCAGCCAAAAGACAGGGAATGCCTACGAGCAGTACTTC
TRBV10-2	-	-	TRBJ2-7	CASSERFGEQYF	TGCGCCAGCAGTGAGAGGTTTGGCGAGCAGTACTTC
TRBV6-8	once	-	TRBJ1-1	CASSDGGAVTEAFF	TGTGCCAGCAGTGATGGCGGGGCGGTCACTGAAGCTTTCTTT